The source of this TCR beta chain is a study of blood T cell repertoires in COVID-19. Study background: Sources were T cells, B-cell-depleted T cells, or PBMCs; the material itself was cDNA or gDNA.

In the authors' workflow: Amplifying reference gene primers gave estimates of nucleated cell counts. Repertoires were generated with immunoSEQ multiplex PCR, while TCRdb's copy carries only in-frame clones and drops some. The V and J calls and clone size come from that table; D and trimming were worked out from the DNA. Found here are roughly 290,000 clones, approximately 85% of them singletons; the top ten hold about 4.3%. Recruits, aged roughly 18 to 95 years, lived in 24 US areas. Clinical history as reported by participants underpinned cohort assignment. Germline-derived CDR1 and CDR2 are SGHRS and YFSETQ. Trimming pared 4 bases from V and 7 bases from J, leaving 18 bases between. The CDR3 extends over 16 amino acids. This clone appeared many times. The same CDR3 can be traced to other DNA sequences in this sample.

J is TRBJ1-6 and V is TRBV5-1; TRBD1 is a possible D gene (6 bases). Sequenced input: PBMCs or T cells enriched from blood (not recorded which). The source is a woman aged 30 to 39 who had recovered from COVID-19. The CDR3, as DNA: TGCGCCAGCAGCCCCGGGGGCGGGGGGAGCAATTCACCCCTCCACTTT. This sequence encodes CASSPGGGGSNSPLHF.